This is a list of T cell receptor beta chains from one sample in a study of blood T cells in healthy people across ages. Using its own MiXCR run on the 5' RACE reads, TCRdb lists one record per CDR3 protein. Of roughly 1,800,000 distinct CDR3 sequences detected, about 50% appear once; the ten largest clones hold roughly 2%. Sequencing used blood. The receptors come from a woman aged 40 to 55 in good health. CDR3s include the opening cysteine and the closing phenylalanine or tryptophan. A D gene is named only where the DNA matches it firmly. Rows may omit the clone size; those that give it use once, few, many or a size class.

CDR3aa: CAISDPILSYEQYF
CDR3nt: TGTGCCATCAGTGATCCTATCCTCAGTTACGAGCAGTACTTC
d_gene: .
v_gene: TRBV10-3
j_gene: TRBJ2-7
abundance: few

CDR3aa: CASSPTPFYEQYF
CDR3nt: TGTGCCAGCAGCCCGACCCCGTTCTACGAGCAGTACTTC
d_gene: .
v_gene: TRBV9
j_gene: TRBJ2-7
abundance: .

CDR3aa: CASIAPPGTGGFHGYTF
CDR3nt: TGTGCCAGCATCGCCCCCCCCGGGACAGGGGGCTTTCATGGCTACACCTTC
d_gene: TRBD1
v_gene: TRBV7-2
j_gene: TRBJ1-2
abundance: .

CDR3aa: CASSLGQNPTNEKLFF
CDR3nt: TGTGCCAGCAGCTTAGGACAGAACCCAACTAATGAAAAACTGTTTTTT
d_gene: .
v_gene: TRBV7-6
j_gene: TRBJ1-4
abundance: .

CDR3aa: CASSRPGQMNTEAFF
CDR3nt: TGCGCCAGCAGCCGTCCGGGACAGATGAACACTGAAGCTTTCTTT
d_gene: TRBD1
v_gene: TRBV5-1
j_gene: TRBJ1-1
abundance: .

CDR3aa: CASSLDSVQETQYF
CDR3nt: TGCGCCAGCAGCCTTGACAGTGTTCAAGAGACCCAGTACTTC
d_gene: .
v_gene: TRBV4-3
j_gene: TRBJ2-5
abundance: few

CDR3aa: CASSLHRYGYTF
CDR3nt: TGTGCCAGCAGCTTACACCGTTATGGCTACACCTTC
d_gene: .
v_gene: TRBV7-2
j_gene: TRBJ1-2
abundance: .

CDR3aa: CASSQVGLATSEQYF
CDR3nt: TGCGCCAGCAGCCAAGTAGGACTAGCAACTTCCGAGCAGTACTTC
d_gene: TRBD2
v_gene: TRBV4-3
j_gene: TRBJ2-7
abundance: .

CDR3aa: CASSIRRTDTQYF
CDR3nt: TGTGCCAGCAGTATTCGCCGCACAGATACGCAGTATTTT
d_gene: .
v_gene: TRBV27
j_gene: TRBJ2-3
abundance: .

CDR3aa: CASTESASSYDEQFF
CDR3nt: TGTGCCAGCACCGAAAGCGCAAGCTCCTACGATGAGCAGTTCTTC
d_gene: .
v_gene: TRBV2
j_gene: TRBJ2-1
abundance: .

CDR3aa: CASSWDGVIETQYF
CDR3nt: TGCGCCAGCAGCTGGGACGGGGTTATTGAGACCCAGTACTTC
d_gene: .
v_gene: TRBV5-1
j_gene: TRBJ2-5
abundance: few

CDR3aa: CASSLEGSDTDTQYF
CDR3nt: TGTGCCAGCAGCTTAGAGGGGTCGGACACAGATACGCAGTATTTT
d_gene: .
v_gene: TRBV11-2
j_gene: TRBJ2-3
abundance: .

CDR3aa: CSARRDRGWGNQPRHF
CDR3nt: TGCAGTGCTAGAAGGGACAGAGGATGGGGCAATCAGCCCCGGCATTTT
d_gene: TRBD1
v_gene: TRBV20-1
j_gene: TRBJ1-5
abundance: .

CDR3aa: CASSEVRLRGEQFF
CDR3nt: TGTGCCAGCAGTGAAGTCCGACTACGTGGGGAGCAGTTCTTC
d_gene: .
v_gene: TRBV2
j_gene: TRBJ2-1
abundance: .

CDR3aa: CASSTNRGANEKLFF
CDR3nt: TGTGCCAGCAGTACCAACAGGGGCGCAAATGAAAAACTGTTTTTT
d_gene: TRBD1
v_gene: TRBV27
j_gene: TRBJ1-4
abundance: .

CDR3aa: CAARRDAGYQPQHF
CDR3nt: TGTGCTGCTAGACGGGACGCCGGTTATCAGCCCCAGCATTTT
d_gene: .
v_gene: TRBV6-2/TRBV6-3
j_gene: TRBJ1-5
abundance: once

CDR3aa: CASSLGLAGIDYEQYF
CDR3nt: TGTGCCAGCAGCTTAGGACTAGCGGGGATAGACTACGAGCAGTACTTC
d_gene: TRBD2
v_gene: TRBV7-8
j_gene: TRBJ2-7
abundance: .

CDR3aa: CASSQEYSSGGHTQYF
CDR3nt: TGCGCCAGCAGCCAAGAGTATTCGAGCGGGGGCCATACGCAGTATTTT
d_gene: TRBD2
v_gene: TRBV4-1
j_gene: TRBJ2-3
abundance: few

CDR3aa: CASSYSKGTFYGYTF
CDR3nt: TGTGCCAGCAGTTACTCGAAAGGCACATTCTATGGCTACACCTTC
d_gene: .
v_gene: TRBV6-5
j_gene: TRBJ1-2
abundance: .

CDR3aa: CAAGAGAYEQYF
CDR3nt: TGTGCCGCAGGGGCAGGGGCGTACGAGCAGTACTTC
d_gene: .
v_gene: TRBV6-6
j_gene: TRBJ2-7
abundance: .

CDR3aa: CASSYGGTGNGYTF
CDR3nt: TGTGCCAGCAGTTACGGGGGGACAGGGAATGGCTACACCTTC
d_gene: TRBD1
v_gene: TRBV6-5
j_gene: TRBJ1-2
abundance: .

CDR3aa: CASGMLTDTQYF
CDR3nt: TGCGCCAGCGGGATGCTCACAGATACGCAGTATTTT
d_gene: .
v_gene: TRBV5-1
j_gene: TRBJ2-3
abundance: .

CDR3aa: CASSLLGTGANVLTF
CDR3nt: TGTGCCAGCAGTTTATTGGGTACCGGGGCCAACGTCCTGACTTTC
d_gene: .
v_gene: TRBV12-3/TRBV12-4
j_gene: TRBJ2-6
abundance: many

CDR3aa: CASSLSGGTFYEQYF
CDR3nt: TGTGCCAGCAGCTTAAGCGGGGGAACTTTCTACGAGCAGTACTTC
d_gene: TRBD2
v_gene: TRBV7-9
j_gene: TRBJ2-7
abundance: .

CDR3aa: CANQNRGLSGETQYF
CDR3nt: TGTGCCAACCAAAACAGGGGGCTATCAGGAGAGACCCAGTACTTC
d_gene: TRBD1
v_gene: TRBV27
j_gene: TRBJ2-5
abundance: .

CDR3aa: CASSVPQGRDNEQFF
CDR3nt: TGTGCCAGCAGCGTACCACAGGGGAGGGACAATGAGCAGTTCTTC
d_gene: .
v_gene: TRBV9
j_gene: TRBJ2-1
abundance: few

CDR3aa: CSKGQGASDTQYF
CDR3nt: TGCAGTAAAGGACAGGGGGCTTCGGATACGCAGTATTTT
d_gene: TRBD1
v_gene: TRBV20-1
j_gene: TRBJ2-3
abundance: few

CDR3aa: CASSFGLNNSPLHF
CDR3nt: TGTGCCAGCAGTTTCGGACTGAATAATTCACCCCTCCACTTT
d_gene: .
v_gene: TRBV6-2/TRBV6-3
j_gene: TRBJ1-6
abundance: once

CDR3aa: CASSPGTGETLLQETQYF
CDR3nt: TGTGCCAGCAGCCCCGGGACAGGGGAAACCCTGTTGCAAGAGACCCAGTACTTC
d_gene: TRBD1
v_gene: TRBV5-8
j_gene: TRBJ2-5
abundance: .

CDR3aa: CASSEEKGVNQPQHF
CDR3nt: TGTGCCAGCAGTGAAGAAAAGGGGGTCAATCAGCCCCAGCATTTT
d_gene: .
v_gene: TRBV25-1
j_gene: TRBJ1-5
abundance: .

CDR3aa: CASSPAGTTQETQYF
CDR3nt: TGTGCCAGTAGTCCAGCCGGGACTACCCAAGAGACCCAGTACTTC
d_gene: TRBD2
v_gene: TRBV19
j_gene: TRBJ2-5
abundance: .

CDR3aa: CASSRISGANVLTF
CDR3nt: TGTGCCAGCAGCAGGATCTCTGGGGCCAACGTCCTGACTTTC
d_gene: .
v_gene: TRBV27
j_gene: TRBJ2-6
abundance: many

CDR3aa: CSARGSGNEQFF
CDR3nt: TGCAGTGCTAGGGGGTCCGGCAATGAGCAGTTCTTC
d_gene: .
v_gene: TRBV20-1
j_gene: TRBJ2-1
abundance: .

CDR3aa: CASSVADGGQETQYF
CDR3nt: TGTGCCAGCAGCGTAGCTGACGGGGGGCAAGAGACCCAGTACTTC
d_gene: TRBD2
v_gene: TRBV9
j_gene: TRBJ2-5
abundance: once

CDR3aa: CASSPTGGIGYTF
CDR3nt: TGTGCCAGCAGCCCGACAGGGGGAATTGGCTACACCTTC
d_gene: TRBD1
v_gene: TRBV7-2
j_gene: TRBJ1-2
abundance: few

CDR3aa: CSAEKGQHQETQYF
CDR3nt: TGCAGTGCCGAGAAGGGACAGCACCAAGAGACCCAGTACTTC
d_gene: TRBD1
v_gene: TRBV20-1
j_gene: TRBJ2-5
abundance: few

CDR3aa: CASSHSGGDIQETQYF
CDR3nt: TGTGCCAGCAGCCATAGCGGGGGCGATATCCAAGAGACCCAGTACTTC
d_gene: TRBD2
v_gene: TRBV7-6
j_gene: TRBJ2-5
abundance: .

CDR3aa: CASSYGADQPQHF
CDR3nt: TGTGCCAGCAGTTACGGTGCGGATCAGCCCCAGCATTTT
d_gene: .
v_gene: TRBV6-5
j_gene: TRBJ1-5
abundance: .

CDR3aa: CASNHAGASTDTQYF
CDR3nt: TGTGCCAGCAATCATGCGGGGGCTAGCACAGATACGCAGTATTTT
d_gene: .
v_gene: TRBV6-6
j_gene: TRBJ2-3
abundance: .

CDR3aa: CASSFGTGPTGELFF
CDR3nt: TGTGCCAGCAGTTTTGGAACAGGGCCCACCGGGGAGCTGTTTTTT
d_gene: .
v_gene: TRBV27
j_gene: TRBJ2-2
abundance: .

CDR3aa: CSADGTGGDQPQHF
CDR3nt: TGCAGTGCTGACGGGACAGGGGGGGATCAGCCCCAGCATTTT
d_gene: TRBD1
v_gene: TRBV20-1
j_gene: TRBJ1-5
abundance: few

CDR3aa: CASSLGGQPLSGANVLTF
CDR3nt: TGTGCCAGCAGTTTAGGGGGACAGCCGCTCTCTGGGGCCAACGTCCTGACTTTC
d_gene: TRBD1
v_gene: TRBV27
j_gene: TRBJ2-6
abundance: .

CDR3aa: CASSGDRGRDNEQFF
CDR3nt: TGTGCCAGCTCGGGGGACAGGGGGCGAGACAATGAGCAGTTCTTC
d_gene: TRBD1
v_gene: TRBV18
j_gene: TRBJ2-1
abundance: .

CDR3aa: CASSWKGLGKNIQYF
CDR3nt: TGTGCCAGCAGTTGGAAGGGGCTTGGCAAAAACATTCAGTACTTC
d_gene: .
v_gene: TRBV27
j_gene: TRBJ2-4
abundance: .

CDR3aa: CASSLGSRDRGESYEQYF
CDR3nt: TGCGCCAGCAGCTTGGGCTCCCGGGACCGGGGCGAGTCCTACGAGCAGTACTTC
d_gene: .
v_gene: TRBV5-1
j_gene: TRBJ2-7
abundance: .

CDR3aa: CASTATGGPQETQYF
CDR3nt: TGCGCCAGCACAGCGACGGGGGGGCCTCAGGAGACCCAGTACTTC
d_gene: TRBD2
v_gene: TRBV5-1
j_gene: TRBJ2-5
abundance: few

CDR3aa: CASSAGLAGGVDEQFF
CDR3nt: TGTGCCAGCAGCGCTGGACTAGCGGGGGGCGTCGATGAGCAGTTCTTC
d_gene: TRBD2
v_gene: TRBV3-1
j_gene: TRBJ2-1
abundance: few

CDR3aa: CASSSPPGLISYF
CDR3nt: TGTGCCAGCAGCTCTCCCCCGGGACTTATCTCGTATTTT
d_gene: .
v_gene: TRBV7-9
j_gene: TRBJ2-3
abundance: .

CDR3aa: CASSPPARAGDTQYF
CDR3nt: TGTGCCAGCAGCCCCCCCGCGCGGGCTGGAGATACGCAGTATTTT
d_gene: .
v_gene: TRBV3-1
j_gene: TRBJ2-3
abundance: once

CDR3aa: CATSRGDGLQSFYEQYF
CDR3nt: TGTGCCACCAGCAGAGGGGACGGCCTGCAATCGTTCTACGAGCAGTACTTC
d_gene: .
v_gene: TRBV15
j_gene: TRBJ2-7
abundance: few

CDR3aa: CASSQVQDIHEQYF
CDR3nt: TGTGCCAGCAGCCAAGTCCAGGATATCCACGAGCAGTACTTC
d_gene: .
v_gene: TRBV4-2
j_gene: TRBJ2-7
abundance: few

CDR3aa: CASSYARDERSPLHF
CDR3nt: TGTGCCAGCAGTTACGCCCGGGACGAGAGATCACCCCTCCACTTT
d_gene: .
v_gene: TRBV6-5
j_gene: TRBJ1-6
abundance: .

CDR3aa: CASSQDRGAYGYTF
CDR3nt: TGCGCCAGCAGCCAAGACAGGGGAGCCTATGGCTACACCTTC
d_gene: .
v_gene: TRBV4-3
j_gene: TRBJ1-2
abundance: .

CDR3aa: CASSQLYGTEQFF
CDR3nt: TGCGCCAGCAGCCAACTGTATGGGACTGAGCAGTTCTTC
d_gene: .
v_gene: TRBV4-3
j_gene: TRBJ2-1
abundance: .

CDR3aa: CASTMVLGRRDEQFF
CDR3nt: TGTGCCAGCACCATGGTATTGGGGCGCAGGGATGAGCAGTTCTTC
d_gene: .
v_gene: TRBV2
j_gene: TRBJ2-1
abundance: .